This T cell receptor (beta chain) was retrieved from a study of blood T cells in healthy people across ages. Study results and caveats: Across the age range, TCR beta diversity per million T cells fell in a roughly linear way. Researchers said unsorted PBMCs prevented a conclusive naive versus antigen-experienced comparison.

As to this clonotype: Its specificity is not known.

Isolating PBMCs gave at least 6 million of these cells per sample. Then a second PCR, running about 6 to 12 cycles, was carried out with a sample-barcoded 5' primer and a J-beta primer mix. With 12 random nucleotides, a template-switch adaptor tagged each individual cDNA molecule. TCRdb recomputed calls from the 5' RACE reads with MiXCR, one row per CDR3 protein. The table has about 940,000 distinct CDR3 sequences, about 44% seen once; the top ten hold around an eighth. The V gene's germline CDR1 is LGHDT and CDR2 YNNKEL (reference sequence). The CDR3 consists of 13 residues. Trimming stripped 6 bases from V and 4 bases from J, with 12 bases between.

The chain uses TRBV3-1 and TRBJ1-2; unclear D gene. This TCR was sampled from a man aged 30-40 years in good health. Sequencing was done on a sample of blood. CDR3 coding DNA: TGTGCCAGCAGTATCACGGATCCCTATGGCTACACCTTC. Residues: CASSITDPYGYTF.